Listed below are T cell receptor beta chains from one sample, sequenced in a study of ipilimumab plus nivolumab after autologous stem cell transplantation. Some clones are missing from TCRdb's copy, which holds only in-frame ones; the method was immunoSEQ multiplex PCR. Of about 43,000 clones detected, roughly 84% appear once; the ten largest clones hold 0.7% to 0.95%. Sequenced here: PBMCs, sampled in a trial of ipilimumab plus nivolumab as post-transplant consolidation. The receptors stem from a male donor with multiple myeloma. CDR3s include the opening cysteine and the closing phenylalanine or tryptophan. The order of the fields is V gene, J gene, D gene, clone size, CDR3 DNA, CDR3 protein. The D gene is left open where the match is weak. Clone size is stated in some rows and not others, as once, few, many or a class when expanded.

V gene: TRBV18; J gene: TRBJ1-3; D gene: -; clone size: -; CDR3 DNA: TGTGCCAGCAATTCACCTCCGGGCCAAAGGTCTGGAAACACCATATATTTT; CDR3 protein: CASNSPPGQRSGNTIYF
V gene: TRBV5-1; J gene: TRBJ2-7; D gene: -; clone size: -; CDR3 DNA: TGCGCCAGCAGCTTGGATGTGCACGAGCAGTACTTC; CDR3 protein: CASSLDVHEQYF
V gene: TRBV7-3; J gene: TRBJ1-1; D gene: -; clone size: -; CDR3 DNA: TGTGCCAGCAGCTCTTCAAACGGGGGTACTGAAGCTTTCTTT; CDR3 protein: CASSSSNGGTEAFF
V gene: TRBV9; J gene: TRBJ2-6; D gene: TRBD1; clone size: -; CDR3 DNA: TGTGCCAGCAGCCCGACAGGGGGTGCTGGGGCCAACGTCCTGACTTTC; CDR3 protein: CASSPTGGAGANVLTF
V gene: TRBV25-1; J gene: TRBJ2-7; D gene: -; clone size: -; CDR3 DNA: TGTGCCAGCAGGGCATCCTGGACTTACGAGCAGTACTTC; CDR3 protein: CASRASWTYEQYF
V gene: TRBV5-1; J gene: TRBJ1-5; D gene: TRBD1; clone size: -; CDR3 DNA: TGCGCCAGGAAAGACAGGGAGCGAAATCAGCCCCAGCATTTT; CDR3 protein: CARKDRERNQPQHF
V gene: TRBV5-1; J gene: TRBJ2-7; D gene: -; clone size: -; CDR3 DNA: TGCGCCAGCGGCCGGGAGAACGGCGAGCAGTACTTC; CDR3 protein: CASGRENGEQYF
V gene: TRBV19; J gene: TRBJ2-7; D gene: TRBD2; clone size: -; CDR3 DNA: TGTGCCAGTAGTGTGAAGGGGACTAGCGGCTACGAGCAGTACTTC; CDR3 protein: CASSVKGTSGYEQYF
V gene: TRBV6-5; J gene: TRBJ1-2; D gene: TRBD1; clone size: -; CDR3 DNA: TGTGCCAGCAGTTACGGACAGGGGGTTAACTATGGCTACACCTTC; CDR3 protein: CASSYGQGVNYGYTF
V gene: TRBV5-6; J gene: TRBJ2-3; D gene: -; clone size: -; CDR3 DNA: TGTGCCAGCAGCTTGGAGACGGTGACTAGCACAGATACGCAGTATTTT; CDR3 protein: CASSLETVTSTDTQYF
V gene: TRBV18; J gene: TRBJ2-7; D gene: -; clone size: -; CDR3 DNA: TGTGCCAGCTCACCCGACAGTTCCTACGAGCAGTACTTC; CDR3 protein: CASSPDSSYEQYF
V gene: TRBV4-3; J gene: TRBJ2-5; D gene: -; clone size: -; CDR3 DNA: TGCGCCAGCAGCCAAGTGGGTTCCCGGGGGCGAGAGACCCAGTACTTC; CDR3 protein: CASSQVGSRGRETQYF
V gene: TRBV6-1; J gene: TRBJ2-2; D gene: -; clone size: -; CDR3 DNA: TGTGCCAGCAGTGAAGTTGGTACCCGGGACGCCGGGGAGCTGTTTTTT; CDR3 protein: CASSEVGTRDAGELFF
V gene: TRBV19; J gene: TRBJ2-3; D gene: TRBD1; clone size: once; CDR3 DNA: TGTGCCAGTACCCCCGGCAGGGACAGGGTCCCAGATACGCAGTATTTT; CDR3 protein: CASTPGRDRVPDTQYF
V gene: TRBV10-2; J gene: TRBJ1-2; D gene: -; clone size: once; CDR3 DNA: TGCGCCAGCAGCCAACAGGAGGTAGGAGGCTACACCTTC; CDR3 protein: CASSQQEVGGYTF